Listed below are T cell receptor beta chains from one sample, sequenced in a study of identical twins. TCRdb passed the 5' RACE reads through MiXCR, listing each CDR3 protein once. The sample carries about 690,000 distinct CDR3 sequences, roughly 6% recorded once. Sequenced material: naive T cells sorted from blood. Receptors were obtained from a man aged 18-30 years in good health. The conserved cysteine and the conserved F or W are not part of the CDR3 here. Each record gives: J gene, clone size, V gene, CDR3 protein. The size field is filled for only some rows; it gives once, few, many or a size class.

j_gene: TRBJ2-1
abundance: NA
v_gene: TRBV18
CDR3aa: ASSPEGSTVYEQF

j_gene: TRBJ2-5
abundance: many
v_gene: TRBV28
CDR3aa: ASSLPSGGETQY

j_gene: TRBJ1-2
abundance: NA
v_gene: TRBV30
CDR3aa: AWRGAYGYT

j_gene: TRBJ1-2
abundance: many
v_gene: TRBV5-1
CDR3aa: ASSKDRYGYT

j_gene: TRBJ2-5
abundance: NA
v_gene: TRBV6-1
CDR3aa: ASSKQGARETQY

j_gene: TRBJ2-1
abundance: many
v_gene: TRBV9
CDR3aa: ASSVDDNEQF

j_gene: TRBJ2-1
abundance: many
v_gene: TRBV20-1
CDR3aa: SAHRLGGLYNEQF

j_gene: TRBJ2-4
abundance: NA
v_gene: TRBV19
CDR3aa: ASSVFHRGAKNIQY

j_gene: TRBJ2-3
abundance: NA
v_gene: TRBV10-3
CDR3aa: ATSPGTSLDTQY

j_gene: TRBJ2-3
abundance: NA
v_gene: TRBV27
CDR3aa: ASSVKLGRPDTQY

j_gene: TRBJ2-1
abundance: few
v_gene: TRBV13
CDR3aa: ASSLEMSSGRHSYNEQF

j_gene: TRBJ2-5
abundance: many
v_gene: TRBV5-1
CDR3aa: ASSLATSGRLSETQY

j_gene: TRBJ1-4
abundance: few
v_gene: TRBV5-1
CDR3aa: ASSLDQGAVGREKLF

j_gene: TRBJ1-1
abundance: many
v_gene: TRBV20-1
CDR3aa: SAPPVGLMNTEAF

j_gene: TRBJ2-1
abundance: many
v_gene: TRBV20-1
CDR3aa: SAVAGESSYNEQF

j_gene: TRBJ2-3
abundance: many
v_gene: TRBV10-2
CDR3aa: ASRGLAGASSTDTQY

j_gene: TRBJ2-3
abundance: many
v_gene: TRBV24-1
CDR3aa: ATSDSGQTQY

j_gene: TRBJ1-5
abundance: many
v_gene: TRBV7-8
CDR3aa: ASSPRQSHSNQPQH

j_gene: TRBJ2-5
abundance: many
v_gene: TRBV30
CDR3aa: AWSGGQGQETQY

j_gene: TRBJ2-2
abundance: many
v_gene: TRBV12-3/TRBV12-4
CDR3aa: ASRQLGGPGELF

j_gene: TRBJ2-1
abundance: many
v_gene: TRBV27
CDR3aa: ASSFSYPTLINEQF

j_gene: TRBJ2-2
abundance: many
v_gene: TRBV7-9
CDR3aa: ASSWGTSITNTGELF

j_gene: TRBJ1-2
abundance: many
v_gene: TRBV4-2
CDR3aa: ASSRREDGPYT

j_gene: TRBJ2-3
abundance: few
v_gene: TRBV12-3/TRBV12-4
CDR3aa: ASSLIAGTSALSVGTDTQY

j_gene: TRBJ2-2
abundance: few
v_gene: TRBV11-2
CDR3aa: ASSVDRVYTGELF

j_gene: TRBJ2-6
abundance: NA
v_gene: TRBV6-1
CDR3aa: ASSDPWATGANVLT

j_gene: TRBJ1-2
abundance: many
v_gene: TRBV12-3/TRBV12-4
CDR3aa: ASSFSHGGYGYT

j_gene: TRBJ2-1
abundance: NA
v_gene: TRBV30
CDR3aa: AWSGRNEQF

j_gene: TRBJ2-3
abundance: NA
v_gene: TRBV7-8
CDR3aa: ASSLFVTARTDTQY

j_gene: TRBJ1-2
abundance: few
v_gene: TRBV25-1
CDR3aa: ASSEWTAYHGYT

j_gene: TRBJ2-1
abundance: many
v_gene: TRBV29-1
CDR3aa: SVPTSGGTYNEQF

j_gene: TRBJ2-1
abundance: many
v_gene: TRBV11-2
CDR3aa: ASSLDRQGASYNEQF

j_gene: TRBJ2-3
abundance: many
v_gene: TRBV5-1
CDR3aa: ASSFNRVNTQY

j_gene: TRBJ1-1
abundance: few
v_gene: TRBV27
CDR3aa: ASSLWGDDTEAF

j_gene: TRBJ2-1
abundance: few
v_gene: TRBV11-2
CDR3aa: ASSLEVTGLSYNEQF

j_gene: TRBJ2-6
abundance: many
v_gene: TRBV7-2
CDR3aa: ASSLVGTGSGANVLT

j_gene: TRBJ2-5
abundance: few
v_gene: TRBV5-1
CDR3aa: ASTREAGAWETQY

j_gene: TRBJ2-3
abundance: many
v_gene: TRBV5-1
CDR3aa: ASSSPQGPTDTQY

j_gene: TRBJ2-7
abundance: few
v_gene: TRBV27
CDR3aa: ASSHSLSGQGVEQY

j_gene: TRBJ2-5
abundance: many
v_gene: TRBV5-1
CDR3aa: ASSGSVQETQY

j_gene: TRBJ2-3
abundance: few
v_gene: TRBV24-1
CDR3aa: ATSALGLAGARDTQY

j_gene: TRBJ2-3
abundance: many
v_gene: TRBV5-1
CDR3aa: ASSHQSQTSGSTDTQY

j_gene: TRBJ2-1
abundance: many
v_gene: TRBV3-1
CDR3aa: ASSLWTSGSYNEQF

j_gene: TRBJ2-2
abundance: many
v_gene: TRBV7-7
CDR3aa: ASSLTTGMGTGELF

j_gene: TRBJ2-3
abundance: many
v_gene: TRBV29-1
CDR3aa: SVRQAPSADTQY

j_gene: TRBJ2-1
abundance: NA
v_gene: TRBV2
CDR3aa: ASSSVTRQTYNEQF